This T cell receptor (beta chain) was profiled in a study of T cell responses to AZD1222 COVID-19 vaccine. Regarding the study as a whole: Nearly half of the spike-specific TCRs reportedly recognize variant regions that carry no mutations.

Generated by immunoSEQ multiplex PCR, the TCRdb table keeps only in-frame clones and is missing some. The sample gives roughly 100,000 clones, 86% of which show up once; 4% to 6% is in the top ten. Comment on this clone: The antigen remains undetermined.

This receptor was obtained from an adult in good health. This specimen consisted of peripheral blood, obtained on day 0 of AZD1222 vaccination.

Here the CDR3 reads CASSEGSGRTYEQYF. The CDR3 coding sequence is TGCGCCAGCAGCGAGGGGTCAGGTAGGACCTACGAGCAGTACTTC. This rearrangement joins TRBV5-1 to TRBJ2-7; the D call may be TRBD1 or TRBD2 (5 bases each). CDR1 SGHRS and CDR2 YFSETQ come from the germline V gene. CDR3 length: 15 residues. V was cut by 4 bases and J by 2 bases, with 16 bases left in between. Drawing the rest from reference TRBV5-1 and TRBJ2-7, the complete variable domain is KAGVTQTPRYLIKTRGQQVTLSCSPISGHRSVSWYQQTPGQGLQFLFEYFSETQRNKGNFPGRFSGRQFSNSRSEMNVSTLELGDSALYLCASSEGSGRTYEQYFGPGTRLTVT.